Shown below are 32 T cell receptor beta chains from a single sample sequenced in a study of shared clonotypes between healthy human individuals. Generated by immunoSEQ multiplex PCR, the TCRdb table keeps only in-frame clones and is missing some. The sample contains approximately 2.3 million clones, just over 90% of which appear only once. The sequencing sample was made of naive CD4+ T cells from PBMCs. Subset meaning: CD45RA+ positively selected. The receptors here all came from a man aged 18 to 35 in good health. Some clones in this sample may be carry-over from other donors' samples.

The chain couples TRBV30 to TRBJ2-7, with D possibly being TRBD1 (6 bases). Trimming took off 0 bases at V and 4 bases at J, with 13 bases between the two ends. Germline CDR1 GTSNPN, CDR2 SVGIG (reference sequence). The CDR3 length is 14 residues. CDR3 nucleotide sequence: TGTGCCTGGAGTGTCCCCAGGGGTTCGTACGAGCAGTACTTC. The encoded protein is CAWSVPRGSYEQYF.

The chain employs TRBV6-1 and TRBJ1-1; weak D call: TRBD1 (6 bases). The CDR3 consists of 14 residues. Trimming cost V 4 bases and J 1 base, with 10 bases left between them. From germline, CDR1 is MNHNS and CDR2 SASEGT. The CDR3: CASSAEGGNTEAFF. The CDR3 nucleotides read TGTGCCAGCAGTGCCGAGGGGGGGAACACTGAAGCTTTCTTT.

The V gene is TRBV30, the J gene TRBJ2-7; no definite D call. With 2 bases removed from V and 3 bases from J, the gap between germline ends came to 11 bases. This CDR3 has 13 residues. CDR1 and CDR2 from the germline V gene are GTSNPN and SVGIG (reference sequence). CDR3 in amino acids: CAWSRNGIYEQYF. CDR3 DNA: TGTGCCTGGAGTCGGAACGGCATCTACGAGCAGTACTTC.

The V call is TRBV7-9, the J call TRBJ2-1; D possibly corresponds to TRBD2 (6 bases). This CDR3 is built from 12 residues. Germline V gene lookup returns CDR1 SEHNR and CDR2 FQNEAQ (reference sequence). Trimming stripped 5 bases from V and 9 bases from J, with 11 bases between. CDR3 sequence (DNA): TGTGCCAGCAGCAGGGACTTCTCTGAGCAGTTCTTC. Translated, it gives CASSRDFSEQFF.

J is TRBJ2-5 and V is TRBV5-3; D remains ambiguous. TRBV5-3 is classed as an ORF, of uncertain function. CDR3 length equals 14 residues. Trimming left V 9 bases short and J 1 base short, with 16 bases between. Written as DNA, the CDR3 is TGTGCCAACCCACCCCGGGTTTGCCAAGAGACCCAGTACTTC. Translating it yields CANPPRVCQETQYF.

The chain recombines TRBV5-1 with TRBJ2-1; 9 nucleotides align to TRBD1. CDR1 is SGHRS, CDR2 YFSETQ, per germline. This CDR3 comprises 13 residues. The J segment lost 6 bases and the V segment lost 6 bases, leaving 4 bases of the junction unmatched. This CDR3 is CASIGQGFNEQFF. In DNA form, the CDR3 reads TGCGCCAGCATCGGACAGGGGTTCAATGAGCAGTTCTTC.

The V call is TRBV11-2, the J call TRBJ2-1; D may be TRBD2 (6 bases). There are 15 residues in the CDR3. Germline lookup yields CDR1 SGHAT and CDR2 FQNNGV. V was pared by 1 base and J by 3 bases, with 10 bases between. The CDR3 DNA follows: TGTGCCAGCAGCTTAGCTAGCGCGTACTACAATGAGCAGTTCTTC. It codes for CASSLASAYYNEQFF.

This chain connects TRBV6-5 to TRBJ2-7, with D possibly being TRBD1 (6 bases). Germline CDR1 MNHEY, CDR2 SVGAGI. This CDR3 is 15 amino acids long. V was pared by 6 bases and J by 3 bases, with 18 bases between. The CDR3 region is CASRRDTTLLYEQYF. The CDR3 nucleotides are TGTGCCAGCAGGAGGGACACCACCCTTCTCTACGAGCAGTACTTC.

As to this clone: In the same sample, other DNA sequences code for this CDR3. The chain joins TRBV29-1 to TRBJ1-5; TRBD1 might be the D (5 bases). The CDR3 length is 12 residues. The germline CDR1 and CDR2 sequences are SQVTM and ANQGSEA. V was clipped by 4 bases and J by 5 bases, with 9 bases between them. CDR3 amino acids: CSVGDSYQPQHF. DNA of the CDR3: TGCAGCGTTGGAGACAGTTATCAGCCCCAGCATTTT.

The rearrangement links TRBV28 to TRBJ2-5, with 10 bases fitting TRBD2. Germline-derived CDR1 and CDR2 are MDHEN and SYDVKM. V trimming: 3 bases; J trimming: 4 bases; junction bases outside the gene matches: 8. This CDR3 is built from 16 residues. The CDR3 region is CASSFLTSGTGETQYF. CDR3 DNA sequence: TGTGCCAGCAGTTTCCTAACTAGCGGGACTGGAGAGACCCAGTACTTC.

J is TRBJ2-2 and V is TRBV15; D may be TRBD1 (6 bases). With 2 bases removed from V and 6 bases from J, the gap between germline ends came to 13 bases. The germline V gene has CDR1 LNHNV and CDR2 YYDKDF (reference sequence). The CDR3 sequence is 15 residues long. This CDR3 is CATSRYRVLAGELFF. The CDR3 region has the DNA TGTGCCACCAGCAGATACAGGGTCCTCGCCGGGGAGCTGTTTTTT. The entire variable domain, with the rest obtained from reference TRBV15 and TRBJ2-2, is as follows: DAMVIQNPRYQVTQFGKPVTLSCSQTLNHNVMYWYQQKSSQAPKLLFHYYDKDFNNEADTPDNFQSRRPNTSFCFLDIRSPGLGDTAMYLCATSRYRVLAGELFFGEGSRLTVL.

This clone was observed once. The gene calls are TRBV5-1 and TRBJ2-7; D is tentatively TRBD1 or TRBD2 (6 bases each). Deletions cut 0 bases from V and 9 bases from J, with 16 bases between. The CDR3 is 14 residues long. CDR1 SGHRS and CDR2 YFSETQ come from the germline V gene. The CDR3 DNA follows: TGCGCCAGCAGCTTGGATGGCGCGGGACAAGTGCAGTACTTC. Translated: CASSLDGAGQVQYF.

V is TRBV19 and J is TRBJ1-3; D is unclear. V lost 5 bases and J 0 bases, leaving 14 bases between the germline ends. The germline gives CDR1 LNHDA, CDR2 SQIVND (reference sequence). The CDR3 extends over 16 amino acids. The CDR3 bases are TGTGCCAGTAGTGTAAAACAGCTCAGCTCTGGAAACACCATATATTTT. This sequence encodes CASSVKQLSSGNTIYF.

The chain is built from TRBV5-4 and TRBJ2-7; 7 positions agree with TRBD1. CDR3 length: 13 residues. The trim removed 1 base at V and 8 bases at J, leaving 6 bases unmatched. Germline V lookup: CDR1 SGHNT, CDR2 YYREEE (reference sequence). The CDR3 spells CASSLQGDLKQYF. The CDR3 nucleotides are TGTGCCAGCAGCTTGCAGGGGGATTTGAAGCAGTACTTC.

This clone is a singleton in its sample. The chain joins TRBV9 to TRBJ2-1; TRBD2 aligns across 7 bases. The CDR3 runs to 17 residues. CDR1 and CDR2 (germline): SGDLS, YYNGEE. The V and J ends lost 2 bases and 4 bases, in that order; junction bases with no gene match: 12. CDR3 residues: CASSVIPGASGYNEQFF. The DNA of the CDR3 is TGTGCCAGCAGCGTCATCCCCGGGGCTAGCGGTTACAATGAGCAGTTCTTC.

The chain employs TRBV5-6 and TRBJ2-7; no reliable D call. The germline V gene encodes CDR1 SGHDT and CDR2 YYEEEE. This CDR3 contains 14 residues. V shed 1 base and J shed 5 bases, with 13 bases lying between them. CDR3 protein: CASSLWTPADEQYF. CDR3 nucleotide sequence: TGTGCCAGCAGCTTGTGGACCCCGGCCGACGAGCAGTACTTC. The full variable domain, completed using reference TRBV5-6 and TRBJ2-7, is DAGVTQSPTHLIKTRGQQVTLRCSPKSGHDTVSWYQQALGQGPQFIFQYYEEEERQRGNFPDRFSGHQFPNYSSELNVNALLLGDSALYLCASSLWTPADEQYFGPGTRLTVT.

V usage is TRBV30 and J usage is TRBJ2-2, with TRBD1 as a possible D gene (5 bases). V was clipped by 0 bases and J by 1 base, with 12 bases between them. The CDR3 spans 16 residues. Germline CDR1 is GTSNPN and CDR2 is SVGIG (reference sequence). The CDR3 DNA reads as TGTGCCTGGAGTGTACTACAGGTTATGAACACCGGGGAGCTGTTTTTT. Amino acid sequence: CAWSVLQVMNTGELFF.

The J gene is TRBJ1-1, the V gene TRBV18; 8 nucleotides agree with TRBD1. Per the germline V gene, CDR1 is KGHSH and CDR2 is LQKENI. This CDR3 has 13 residues. Trimming removed 3 bases from V and 6 bases from J; junction bases left unmatched: 3. DNA of the CDR3: TGTGCCAGCTCACCGGACAGGGTCGCTGAAGCTTTCTTT. This gives the protein CASSPDRVAEAFF.

As to this clone: Distinct nucleotide sequences in the sample also encode this CDR3. The V gene is TRBV5-1, the J gene TRBJ2-1; weak D call: TRBD2 (6 bases). The CDR3 covers 15 residues. Germline V gene lookup returns CDR1 SGHRS and CDR2 YFSETQ. Trimming took off 0 bases at V and 1 base at J, with 8 bases between the two ends. The CDR3 loop is CASSLGLVSYNEQFF. The CDR3 nucleotides are TGCGCCAGCAGCTTGGGACTAGTTTCCTACAATGAGCAGTTCTTC.

The V and J genes are TRBV5-8 and TRBJ1-4; TRBD1 agrees at 8 bases. The germline V gene has CDR1 SGHTS and CDR2 YDEGEE. The CDR3 has 14 amino acids. V lost 1 base to trimming and J lost 6 bases; unmatched junction nucleotides: 2. The CDR3 nucleotides are TGTGCCAGCAGCTTGCAGGGGGCAGATGAAAAACTGTTTTTT. Translation: CASSLQGADEKLFF. The full variable domain, rest sourced from reference TRBV5-8 and TRBJ1-4, is EAGVTQSPTHLIKTRGQQATLRCSPISGHTSVYWYQQALGLGLQFLLWYDEGEERNRGNFPPRFSGRQFPNYSSELNVNALELEDSALYLCASSLQGADEKLFFGSGTQLSVL.

This clone was recorded only once. The gene calls are TRBV30 and TRBJ1-2; D not resolved. The CDR3 totals 12 residues. V lost 3 bases, J lost 6 bases, and 11 bases lay in between. Germline CDR1 GTSNPN, CDR2 SVGIG (reference sequence). CDR3 nucleotides: TGTGCCTGGAGCTTGGGTCCGCATGGCTACACCTTC. This encodes CAWSLGPHGYTF. Based on the CDR3 plus reference TRBV30 and TRBJ1-2, the full variable domain is SQTIHQWPATLVQPVGSPLSLECTVEGTSNPNLYWYRQAAGRGLQLLFYSVGIGQISSEVPQNLSASRPQDRQFILSSKKLLLSDSGFYLCAWSLGPHGYTFGSGTRLTVV.

The gene calls are TRBV19 and TRBJ2-3, with 10 bases that match TRBD2. The CDR3 is made up of 15 amino acids. CDR1 is LNHDA, CDR2 SQIVND, per germline (reference sequence). V lost 8 bases and J lost 4; bases outside the gene matches: 9. CDR3 protein: CASEPLAGEADTQYF. CDR3 DNA sequence: TGTGCCAGTGAGCCTCTAGCGGGAGAGGCAGATACGCAGTATTTT.

A few counts support this clone. The chain carries TRBV19 and TRBJ1-5; possibly TRBD1 for D (6 bases). The V and J ends lost 10 bases and 2 bases respectively, with 15 bases between them. Per germline, CDR1 LNHDA and CDR2 SQIVND (reference sequence). The length of the CDR3 is 14 residues. CDR3 protein: CAIAGDVGNQPQHF. In DNA, the CDR3 is TGTGCCATAGCAGGGGATGTGGGCAATCAGCCCCAGCATTTT.

The chain carries TRBV19 and TRBJ2-7; D possibly corresponds to TRBD2 (6 bases). The CDR3 totals 13 residues. Germline loops: CDR1 LNHDA, CDR2 SQIVND (reference sequence). V was clipped by 10 bases and J by 0 bases, with 13 bases between them. In nucleotides, the CDR3 is TGTGCCACCCGGGACTCAAGCTCCTACGAGCAGTACTTC. Its translation: CATRDSSSYEQYF.

The rearrangement links TRBV15 to TRBJ2-7; D call uncertain. The V end lost 4 bases, the J end lost 5 bases, and 12 bases lay between the germline ends. This CDR3 has 13 residues. Germline lookup yields CDR1 LNHNV and CDR2 YYDKDF (reference sequence). The CDR3 reads CATSMGEQDEQYF. CDR3 nucleotide sequence: TGTGCCACCAGCATGGGCGAACAAGACGAGCAGTACTTC.

V is TRBV27 and J is TRBJ1-1, with 7 bases that match TRBD1. V shed 3 bases, J shed 4 bases, and the junction held 5 bases outside the gene matches. Germline assignment: CDR1 MNHEY and CDR2 SMNVEV (reference sequence). The CDR3 runs 14 residues. DNA for the CDR3: TGTGCCAGCAGTTTCACACCAGGGGGCACTGAAGCTTTCTTT. Amino acids: CASSFTPGGTEAFF.

The table lists this clone with a count of one. V usage is TRBV27 and J usage is TRBJ1-2; 8 bases are shared with TRBD1. Germline V gives CDR1 MNHEY, CDR2 SMNVEV (reference sequence). The CDR3 totals 13 residues. Losses at the gene ends were 3 bases for V and 6 bases for J; bases not matched to a gene: 3. The CDR3 nucleotides are TGTGCCAGCAGTTTTTGGACAGGGAATGGCTACACCTTC. Translation: CASSFWTGNGYTF.

On this clone: Other DNA variants within this sample encode the same CDR3. V is TRBV28 and J is TRBJ2-5; D gene unclear. Trimming cost V 9 bases and J 2 bases, with 4 bases left between them. The CDR3 contains 10 residues. CDR1 is MDHEN and CDR2 is SYDVKM in the germline V gene. The DNA of the CDR3 is TGTGCCAGTAGGCAAGAGACCCAGTACTTC. Its translation: CASRQETQYF.

Concerning this clone: Distinct nucleotide sequences in the sample also encode this CDR3. The chain recombines TRBV2 with TRBJ2-7; D is unclear. CDR1 SNHLY and CDR2 FYNNEI come from the germline V gene. The V end was cut by 3 bases, the J end by 0 bases, with 9 bases between. The CDR3 contains 14 residues. The CDR3 bases are TGTGCCAGCAGTGAGGGGTGGGGCTCCTACGAGCAGTACTTC. This sequence encodes CASSEGWGSYEQYF.

V gene TRBV5-1 combines with J gene TRBJ2-1; TRBD2 matches at 9 bases. This CDR3 contains 15 residues. Germline V gives CDR1 SGHRS, CDR2 YFSETQ. Trimming removed 3 bases from V and 10 bases from J; junction bases left unmatched: 11. CDR3 nucleotide sequence: TGCGCCAGCAGCTCGACATATAGCGGGAGCCCCGAGCAGTTCTTC. This encodes CASSSTYSGSPEQFF.

This rearrangement joins TRBV2 to TRBJ2-2, with D possibly being TRBD2 (5 bases). The germline gives CDR1 SNHLY, CDR2 FYNNEI. This CDR3 region has 14 residues. V was shortened by 6 bases and J by 4 bases, with 12 bases between the two germline ends. In DNA form, the CDR3 reads TGTGCCAGCAGGGGCGGGTGGGGCACCGGGGAGCTGTTTTTT. Its protein is CASRGGWGTGELFF. The whole variable domain, remainder taken from reference TRBV2 and TRBJ2-2, is EPEVTQTPSHQVTQMGQEVILRCVPISNHLYFYWYRQILGQKVEFLVSFYNNEISEKSEIFDDQFSVERPDGSNFTLKIRSTKLEDSAMYFCASRGGWGTGELFFGEGSRLTVL.

The V gene is TRBV30, the J gene TRBJ2-7, with D tentatively TRBD1 or TRBD2 (5 bases each). There are 13 residues in the CDR3. Trimming shortened V by 5 bases and J by 6 bases, and 17 bases separated the two germline ends. The germline V gene encodes CDR1 GTSNPN and CDR2 SVGIG (reference sequence). DNA of the CDR3: TGTGCCTGGGCTAGGGACGCTATACGCGAGCAGTACTTC. Translation gives CAWARDAIREQYF.